This T cell receptor (beta chain) was captured by sequencing in a study of T-cell memory formation after mild COVID-19. General study findings and limits: Several responding clones turned up in pre-infection memory, indicating that cross-reactive memory may have taken part. Clones contracting day 15 to 85 were balanced CD4/CD8; later expanders leaned CD4+. Clones that contracted clustered mainly in CM and EM if CD4+ and in EMRA if CD8+.

The germline V gene encodes CDR1 GTSNPN and CDR2 SVGIG (reference sequence). Trimming removed 5 bases from V and 3 bases from J, with 19 bases in between. The CDR3 loop spans 15 amino acids. This clonotype was recorded many times. Its antigen remains unidentified. Sample barcodes and UMIs were carried by the TCR alpha and TCR beta cDNA libraries that 5'RACE generated with constant-segment primers. One entry per CDR3 protein, called by TCRdb with MiXCR from the 5' RACE reads. The top ten clones hold about 4% of a sample with approximately 240,000 distinct CDR3 sequences, over 15% of them seen once. The V gene is TRBV30, the J gene TRBJ1-1; unclear D gene. The specimen was PBMCs or a T cell subset sorted from them (not recorded which). The origin of this receptor is a young man who had mild COVID-19 (a few samples of this study predate the infection). Cell type and time point are not known. The CDR3 reads CAWSEDPQRYTEAFF. The CDR3 nucleotides read TGTGCCTGGTCCGAGGACCCCCAGAGGTACACTGAAGCTTTCTTT.